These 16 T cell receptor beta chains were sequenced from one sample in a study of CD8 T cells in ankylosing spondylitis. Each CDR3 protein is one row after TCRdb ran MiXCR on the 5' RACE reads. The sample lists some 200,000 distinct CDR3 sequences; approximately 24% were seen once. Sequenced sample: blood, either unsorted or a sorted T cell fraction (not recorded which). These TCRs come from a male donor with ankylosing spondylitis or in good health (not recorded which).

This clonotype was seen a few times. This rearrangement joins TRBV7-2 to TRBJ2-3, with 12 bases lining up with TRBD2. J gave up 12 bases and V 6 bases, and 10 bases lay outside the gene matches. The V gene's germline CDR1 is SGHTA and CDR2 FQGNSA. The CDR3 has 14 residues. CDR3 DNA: TGTGCCAGCAGGAGTGGTCTAGCGGGAGGGCCACAGTATTTT. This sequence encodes CASRSGLAGGPQYF. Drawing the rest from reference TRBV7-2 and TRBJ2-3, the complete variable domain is GAGVSQSPSNKVTEKGKDVELRCDPISGHTALYWYRQSLGQGLEFLIYFQGNSAPDKSGLPSDRFSAERTGGSVSTLTIQRTQQEDSAVYLCASRSGLAGGPQYFGPGTRLTVL.

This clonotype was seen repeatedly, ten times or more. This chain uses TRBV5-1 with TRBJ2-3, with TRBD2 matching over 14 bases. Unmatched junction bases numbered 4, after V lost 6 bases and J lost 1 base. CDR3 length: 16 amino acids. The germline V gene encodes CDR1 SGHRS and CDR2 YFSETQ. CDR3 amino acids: CASKGTSGSGTDTQYF. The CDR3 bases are TGCGCCAGCAAGGGGACTAGCGGGAGCGGCACAGATACGCAGTATTTT.

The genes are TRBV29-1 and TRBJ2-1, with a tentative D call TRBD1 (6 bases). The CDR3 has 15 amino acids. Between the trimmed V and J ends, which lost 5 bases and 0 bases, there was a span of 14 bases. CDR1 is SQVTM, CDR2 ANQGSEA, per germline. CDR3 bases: TGCAGCGTTTCCGGACAGTTGAGCTCCTACAATGAGCAGTTCTTC. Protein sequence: CSVSGQLSSYNEQFF.

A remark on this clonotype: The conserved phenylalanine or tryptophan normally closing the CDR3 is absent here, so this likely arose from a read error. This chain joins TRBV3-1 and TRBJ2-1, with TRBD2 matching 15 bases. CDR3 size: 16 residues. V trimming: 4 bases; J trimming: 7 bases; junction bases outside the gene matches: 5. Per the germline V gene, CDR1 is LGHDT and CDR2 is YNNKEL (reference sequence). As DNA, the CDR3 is TGTGCCAGCAGCCTTCGGACTAGCGGGAGGGGTAATGAGCAGTTCCTC. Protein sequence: CASSLRTSGRGNEQFL.

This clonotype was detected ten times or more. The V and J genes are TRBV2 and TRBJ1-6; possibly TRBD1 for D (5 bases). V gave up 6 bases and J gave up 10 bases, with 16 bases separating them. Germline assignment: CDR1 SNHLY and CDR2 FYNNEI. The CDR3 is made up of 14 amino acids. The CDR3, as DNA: TGTGCCAGCAGCCTTAGGGGCTTCACATCACCCCTCCACTTT. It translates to CASSLRGFTSPLHF.

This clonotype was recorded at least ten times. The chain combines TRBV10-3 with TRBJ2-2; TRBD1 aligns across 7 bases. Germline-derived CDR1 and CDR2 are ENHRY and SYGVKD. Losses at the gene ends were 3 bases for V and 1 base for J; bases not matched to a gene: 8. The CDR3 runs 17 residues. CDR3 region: CAISDPGQPENTGELFF. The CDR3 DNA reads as TGTGCCATCAGTGACCCGGGACAGCCGGAGAACACCGGGGAGCTGTTTTTT.

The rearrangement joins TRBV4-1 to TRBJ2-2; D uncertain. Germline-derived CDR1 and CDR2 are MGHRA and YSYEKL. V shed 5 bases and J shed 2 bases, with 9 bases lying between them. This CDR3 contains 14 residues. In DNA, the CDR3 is TGCGCCAGCAGCTCACGACACAACACCGGGGAGCTGTTTTTT. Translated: CASSSRHNTGELFF.

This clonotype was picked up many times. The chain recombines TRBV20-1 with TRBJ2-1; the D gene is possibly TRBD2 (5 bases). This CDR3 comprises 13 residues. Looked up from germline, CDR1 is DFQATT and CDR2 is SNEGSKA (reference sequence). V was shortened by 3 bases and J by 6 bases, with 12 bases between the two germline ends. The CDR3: CSARGADFNEQFF. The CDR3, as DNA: TGCAGTGCTAGGGGAGCGGACTTCAATGAGCAGTTCTTC.

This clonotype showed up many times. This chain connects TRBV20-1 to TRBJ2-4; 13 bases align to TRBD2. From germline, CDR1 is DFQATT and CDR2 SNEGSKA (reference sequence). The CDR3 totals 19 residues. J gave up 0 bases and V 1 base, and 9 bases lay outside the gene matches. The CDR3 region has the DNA TGCAGTGCTAGAGTTGGGACTAGCGGGATTTCCCTAGCCAAAAACATTCAGTACTTC. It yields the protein CSARVGTSGISLAKNIQYF.

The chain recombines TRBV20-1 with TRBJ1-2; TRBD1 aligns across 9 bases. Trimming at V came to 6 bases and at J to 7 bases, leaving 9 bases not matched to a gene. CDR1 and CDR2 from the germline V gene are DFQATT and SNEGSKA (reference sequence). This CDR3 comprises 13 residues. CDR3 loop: CSAASGTGSGYTF. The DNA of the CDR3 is TGCAGTGCAGCTTCCGGGACAGGGTCTGGCTACACCTTC.

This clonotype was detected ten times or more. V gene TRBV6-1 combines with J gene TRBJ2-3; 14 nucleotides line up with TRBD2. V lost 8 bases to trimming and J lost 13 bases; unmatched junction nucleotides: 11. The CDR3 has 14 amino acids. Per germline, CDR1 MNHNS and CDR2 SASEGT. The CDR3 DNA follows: TGTGCCAGCGGTCTTGGGACTAGCGGGAGACCGGAGTATTTT. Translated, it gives CASGLGTSGRPEYF.

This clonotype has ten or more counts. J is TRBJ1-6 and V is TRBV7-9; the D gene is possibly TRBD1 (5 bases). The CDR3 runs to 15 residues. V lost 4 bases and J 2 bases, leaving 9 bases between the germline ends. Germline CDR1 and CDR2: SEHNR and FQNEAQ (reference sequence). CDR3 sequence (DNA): TGTGCCAGCAGCTCCGGGACGGCCTATAATTCACCCCTCCACTTT. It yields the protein CASSSGTAYNSPLHF.

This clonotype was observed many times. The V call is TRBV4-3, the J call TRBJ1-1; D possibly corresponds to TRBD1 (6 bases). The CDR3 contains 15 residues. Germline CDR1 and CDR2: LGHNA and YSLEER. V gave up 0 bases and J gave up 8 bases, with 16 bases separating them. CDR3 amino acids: CASSQDFSGGREAFF. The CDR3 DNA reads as TGCGCCAGCAGCCAAGATTTCAGCGGGGGCAGGGAAGCTTTCTTT.

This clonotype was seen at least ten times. This CDR3 is CATSDFASSGADTQYF. DNA for the CDR3: TGTGCCACCAGTGATTTTGCCTCTTCGGGGGCAGATACGCAGTATTTT. This chain links TRBV24-1 with TRBJ2-3, with a tentative D call TRBD2 (6 bases). Deletions cut 1 base from V and 4 bases from J, with 14 bases between. The CDR3 spans 16 residues. CDR1 and CDR2 from the germline V gene are KGHDR and SFDVKD.

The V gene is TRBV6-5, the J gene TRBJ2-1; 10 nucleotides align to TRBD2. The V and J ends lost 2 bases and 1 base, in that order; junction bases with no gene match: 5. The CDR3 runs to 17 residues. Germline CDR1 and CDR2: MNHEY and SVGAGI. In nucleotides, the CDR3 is TGTGCCAGCAGTTACCGGACTAGCGGAAAGTCCTACAATGAGCAGTTCTTC. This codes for CASSYRTSGKSYNEQFF.

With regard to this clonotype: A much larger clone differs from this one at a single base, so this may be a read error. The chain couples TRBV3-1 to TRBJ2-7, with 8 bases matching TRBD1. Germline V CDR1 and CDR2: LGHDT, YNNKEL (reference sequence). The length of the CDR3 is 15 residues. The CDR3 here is CASSQEGQASCEQYF. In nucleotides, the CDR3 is TGTGCCAGCAGCCAAGAGGGACAGGCCTCCTGCGAGCAGTACTTC.